The T cell receptor beta chain under discussion was sequenced for a study of response to subunit inactivated influenza vaccine. A single record per CDR3 protein comes from TCRdb applying MiXCR to the RT-PCR reads. The data contain 450,000 to 550,000 distinct CDR3 sequences, roughly 27% of them seen just once; the ten biggest clones take up about 1.9%. This clonotype showed up just once. The CDR3 covers 15 residues. Losses at the gene ends were 7 bases for V and 5 bases for J; bases not matched to a gene: 7. CDR1 is MNHNS, CDR2 SASEGT, per germline. This clonotype was sampled from a man aged 45 to 65 who received an inactivated influenza vaccine. The input for sequencing was CD4+ T cells sorted from PBMCs, taken 5 days after vaccination. The J gene is TRBJ2-5, the V gene TRBV6-1; 13 bases map to TRBD2. CDR3 in amino acids: CASNSLAGGWETQYF. CDR3 coding DNA: TGTGCCAGCAACTCACTAGCGGGAGGGTGGGAGACCCAGTACTTC.